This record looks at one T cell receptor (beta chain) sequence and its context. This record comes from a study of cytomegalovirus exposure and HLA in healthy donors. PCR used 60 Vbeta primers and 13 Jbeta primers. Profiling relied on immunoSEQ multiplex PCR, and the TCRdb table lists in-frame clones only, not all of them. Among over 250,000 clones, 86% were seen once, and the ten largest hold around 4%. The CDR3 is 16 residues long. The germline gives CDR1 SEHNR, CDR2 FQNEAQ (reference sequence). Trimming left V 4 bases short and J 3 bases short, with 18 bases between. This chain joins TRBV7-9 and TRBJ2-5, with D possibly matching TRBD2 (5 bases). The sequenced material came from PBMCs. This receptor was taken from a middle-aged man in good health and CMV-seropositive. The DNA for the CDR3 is TGTGCCAGCAGCTCCTCACTGAGGGAGAGGGAAGAGACCCAGTACTTC. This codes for CASSSSLREREETQYF.